The 31 T cell receptor beta chains in this list originate from one sample, sequenced in a study of blood T cell repertoires in COVID-19. Using immunoSEQ multiplex PCR, the repertoire was profiled, and TCRdb retains in-frame clones only, with some absent. The sample includes around 38,000 clones, about 85% of them seen just once. Input material: peripheral blood. These receptor sequences come from a man between 60 and 75 years old with COVID-19, enrolled during active disease.

The V gene is TRBV7-2, the J gene TRBJ1-2; D gene unclear. Per the germline V gene, CDR1 is SGHTA and CDR2 is FQGNSA. This CDR3 comprises 13 residues. V lost 0 bases and J lost 4, with 6 bases in between. The CDR3 DNA is TGTGCCAGCAGCTTAGCCCCAGTCTATGGCTACACCTTC. Protein: CASSLAPVYGYTF.

A single count supports this clone. The chain's CDR3 is CASSEGGLGYTF. The CDR3 region has the DNA TGTGCCAGCAGTGAAGGGGGCTTAGGCTACACCTTC. The V gene is TRBV6-1, the J gene TRBJ1-2, with D tentatively TRBD1 (5 bases). This CDR3 has 12 residues. Per germline, CDR1 MNHNS and CDR2 SASEGT. V dropped 1 base and J dropped 8 bases, with 8 bases sitting between them.

The gene calls are TRBV19 and TRBJ1-5, with D maybe TRBD1 (5 bases). Per the germline V gene, CDR1 is LNHDA and CDR2 is SQIVND (reference sequence). This CDR3 is built from 13 residues. Trimming stripped 9 bases from V and 4 bases from J, with 13 bases between. Here the CDR3 reads CASHDSPNQPQHF. CDR3 DNA: TGTGCCAGCCATGACAGTCCTAATCAGCCCCAGCATTTT.

The chain is built from TRBV19 and TRBJ2-2, with unresolved D. The V and J ends lost 3 bases and 6 bases respectively, with 11 bases between them. The V gene's germline CDR1 is LNHDA and CDR2 SQIVND (reference sequence). The CDR3 length is 14 residues. This CDR3 reads CASSIPPPAGELFF. The DNA of the CDR3 is TGTGCCAGTAGTATTCCACCCCCGGCCGGGGAGCTGTTTTTT. Together with reference TRBV19 and TRBJ2-2, the CDR3 gives the full variable domain: DGGITQSPKYLFRKEGQNVTLSCEQNLNHDAMYWYRQDPGQGLRLIYYSQIVNDFQKGDIAEGYSVSREKKESFPLTVTSAQKNPTAFYLCASSIPPPAGELFFGEGSRLTVL.

This clone was picked up one time. The rearrangement links TRBV4-3 to TRBJ1-2, with TRBD1 matching 9 bases. V gave up 0 bases and J gave up 5 bases; unmatched junction bases: 10. This CDR3 is 17 amino acids long. Germline values: CDR1 LGHNA, CDR2 YSLEER. CDR3 DNA: TGCGCCAGCAGCCAAGATCGGGGACAGGGCGCCCGTTATGGCTACACCTTC. This gives the protein CASSQDRGQGARYGYTF.

Only one count was recorded for this clone. V usage is TRBV11-2 and J usage is TRBJ2-7; a possible D gene is TRBD2 (5 bases). V was trimmed by 3 bases and J by 6 bases, leaving 15 bases between them. In germline, CDR1 is SGHAT, CDR2 FQNNGV. CDR3 length equals 14 residues. The CDR3 is CASSLLSDLLEQYF. In DNA form, the CDR3 reads TGTGCCAGCAGCTTGCTTAGCGACCTCCTCGAGCAGTACTTC.

V usage is TRBV5-1 and J usage is TRBJ2-1, with D perhaps TRBD2 (5 bases). V lost 4 bases and J 1 base, leaving 12 bases between the germline ends. The CDR3 has 15 amino acids. CDR1 SGHRS and CDR2 YFSETQ come from the germline V gene. CDR3 sequence (DNA): TGCGCCAGCAGCCCGGCAGGAGGATCCTACAATGAGCAGTTCTTC. Translation gives CASSPAGGSYNEQFF.

V gene TRBV5-8 combines with J gene TRBJ2-2; TRBD1 aligns across 9 bases. The CDR3 consists of 14 residues. Trimming at V came to 5 bases and at J to 5 bases, leaving 4 bases not matched to a gene. Germline V CDR1 and CDR2: SGHTS, YDEGEE. CDR3 sequence: CASRQGARTGELFF. CDR3 DNA: TGTGCCAGCAGACAGGGGGCGCGGACCGGGGAGCTGTTTTTT.

The V call is TRBV19, the J call TRBJ1-6; 7 bases fit TRBD1. Per germline, CDR1 LNHDA and CDR2 SQIVND (reference sequence). The CDR3 sequence is 13 residues long. Trimming cost V 10 bases and J 6 bases; bases outside gene matches: 6. The CDR3 DNA sequence: TGTGCCACGGGGACAGCGAGTAATTCACCCCTCCACTTT. Translating gives CATGTASNSPLHF.

This clone was found once. The chain links TRBV11-3 to TRBJ2-3; 9 bases fit TRBD1. The V gene end was trimmed by 1 base and the J gene end by 3 bases; junction bases not matched to a gene: 8. CDR1 and CDR2 from the germline V gene are SGHNT and YENEEA. CDR3 length equals 17 residues. The CDR3 loop is CASSLGARQGDTDTQYF. In nucleotides, the CDR3 is TGTGCCAGCAGCTTAGGAGCCCGACAGGGGGATACAGATACGCAGTATTTT.

The chain has TRBV9 and TRBJ1-5; a possible D gene is TRBD1 (5 bases). Trimming took 0 bases from V and 6 from J, leaving 7 bases between them. This CDR3 contains 13 residues. Germline assignment: CDR1 SGDLS and CDR2 YYNGEE. This CDR3 reads CASSVGGGQPQHF. In DNA, the CDR3 is TGTGCCAGCAGCGTAGGGGGCGGTCAGCCCCAGCATTTT.

This chain connects TRBV7-9 to TRBJ2-5; 9 bases are a match to TRBD1. The J segment lost 3 bases and the V segment lost 5 bases, leaving 10 bases of the junction unmatched. This CDR3 contains 16 residues. Germline loops: CDR1 SEHNR, CDR2 FQNEAQ (reference sequence). CDR3 DNA sequence: TGTGCCAGCAGCCACCACCCGGACAGGGGTGAAGAGACCCAGTACTTC. This encodes CASSHHPDRGEETQYF.

The table lists this clone with a count of one. The V call is TRBV19, the J call TRBJ1-5; 8 nucleotides align to TRBD1. The V segment lost 6 bases and the J segment 6 bases; nucleotides outside the gene matches: 10. Per the germline V gene, CDR1 is LNHDA and CDR2 is SQIVND (reference sequence). CDR3 size: 15 residues. The CDR3 here is CASRAAGQGVQPQHF. CDR3 in DNA: TGTGCCAGTAGAGCCGCAGGACAGGGCGTTCAGCCCCAGCATTTT.

CDR3 amino acids: CASSARIPARRDNEKLFF. The CDR3 nucleotides read TGTGCCAGCAGTGCCCGTATACCCGCCAGGCGGGATAATGAAAAACTGTTTTTT. This sequence joins TRBV6-1 and TRBJ1-4; D gene uncertain. Germline lookup yields CDR1 MNHNS and CDR2 SASEGT. The CDR3 has 18 amino acids. Trimming pared 4 bases from V and 4 bases from J, leaving 22 bases between.

The chain couples TRBV18 to TRBJ1-6; D is unclear. The V gene's germline CDR1 is KGHSH and CDR2 LQKENI. This CDR3 comprises 16 residues. Trimming pared 4 bases from V and 7 bases from J, leaving 17 bases between. CDR3 sequence (DNA): TGTGCCAGCTCACTCTATGAAGCCGGGAGGAATTCACCCCTCCACTTT. It encodes CASSLYEAGRNSPLHF. Full variable domain (remainder filled in from reference TRBV18 and TRBJ1-6): NAGVMQNPRHLVRRRGQEARLRCSPMKGHSHVYWYRQLPEEGLKFMVYLQKENIIDESGMPKERFSAEFPKEGPSILRIQQVVRGDSAAYFCASSLYEAGRNSPLHFGNGTRLTVT.

This sequence joins TRBV10-2 and TRBJ1-4; 7 bases map to TRBD1. The junction had 12 bases not matched to a gene; V was cut back by 7 bases and J by 1 base. The germline CDR1 and CDR2 sequences are WSHSY and SAAADI. This CDR3 has 17 amino acids. This CDR3 reads CASTRGPLRETNEKLFF. Here the CDR3 DNA reads TGCGCCAGCACGAGGGGGCCACTGAGGGAAACTAATGAAAAACTGTTTTTT.

CDR3 in amino acids: CASSESRAGGSYEQYF. The CDR3 DNA is TGTGCCAGCAGTGAATCCCGGGCGGGAGGTAGCTACGAGCAGTACTTC. The V and J genes are TRBV25-1 and TRBJ2-7; 8 bases line up with TRBD2. Germline V gene lookup returns CDR1 MGHDK and CDR2 SYGVNS. J gave up 3 bases and V 1 base, and 8 bases lay outside the gene matches. CDR3 length equals 16 residues.

The rearrangement uses TRBV6-5 and TRBJ1-1, with D possibly being TRBD1 (5 bases). Trimming cost V 2 bases and J 5 bases, with 9 bases left between them. CDR1 and CDR2 from the germline V gene are MNHEY and SVGAGI. The CDR3 spans 13 residues. The DNA of the CDR3 is TGTGCCAGCAGTTACGGGGGGATGACTGAAGCTTTCTTT. Translation gives CASSYGGMTEAFF.

The gene calls are TRBV6-5 and TRBJ1-1, with unresolved D. V was cut by 0 bases and J by 4 bases, with 12 bases left in between. Germline CDR1 MNHEY, CDR2 SVGAGI. The CDR3 has 15 residues. CDR3 sequence reads: CASSYSSRQGTEAFF. The CDR3 DNA sequence: TGTGCCAGCAGTTACTCGTCCCGACAAGGCACTGAAGCTTTCTTT.

CDR3 coding DNA: TGTGCCAGCAGCCATGAGGGACAGGGGGCCGGAGAGACCCAGTACTTC. This gives the protein CASSHEGQGAGETQYF. This chain links TRBV3-1 (or the pseudogene TRBV3-2) with TRBJ2-5, with 12 nucleotides matching TRBD1. The CDR3 loop spans 16 amino acids. J was trimmed by 4 bases and V by 3 bases; bases with no gene match: 6. Germline CDR1 LGHDT, CDR2 YNNKEL (reference sequence).

J is TRBJ1-4 and V is TRBV6-5; 9 bases are a match to TRBD1. CDR1 and CDR2 (germline): MNHEY, SVGAGI. V trimming: 2 bases; J trimming: 7 bases; junction bases outside the gene matches: 8. CDR3 size: 16 residues. The CDR3 reads CASSYLRTGVAEKLFF. The CDR3 DNA reads as TGTGCCAGCAGTTACCTCCGGACAGGGGTAGCTGAAAAACTGTTTTTT.

This chain connects TRBV4-1 to TRBJ2-1; tentative D call: TRBD1 (5 bases). The CDR3 has 16 amino acids. Germline loops: CDR1 MGHRA, CDR2 YSYEKL. With 3 bases removed from V and 6 bases from J, the gap between germline ends came to 18 bases. For the CDR3, the DNA is TGCGCCAGCAGCCACTTTACAGGACCGAGCCGCAATGAGCAGTTCTTC. It translates to CASSHFTGPSRNEQFF.

This sequence joins TRBV5-1 and TRBJ1-2; D possibly corresponds to TRBD1 (5 bases). The CDR3 covers 13 residues. CDR1 is SGHRS and CDR2 is YFSETQ in the germline V gene. V gave up 0 bases and J gave up 2 bases, with 5 bases separating them. CDR3 DNA sequence: TGCGCCAGCAGCTTGGGACAGAACTATGGCTACACCTTC. It codes for CASSLGQNYGYTF.

V gene TRBV28 combines with J gene TRBJ1-5; 7 bases agree with TRBD1. Germline CDR1 reads MDHEN; CDR2 reads SYDVKM. V shed 7 bases and J 4 bases; nucleotides not matched to a gene: 7. CDR3 length equals 14 residues. CDR3 protein: CASKRDSLNQPQHF. The CDR3 DNA follows: TGTGCCAGCAAAAGGGACAGCCTAAATCAGCCCCAGCATTTT.

The chain has TRBV11-3 and TRBJ2-3, with 7 bases aligning to TRBD2. This CDR3 comprises 15 residues. V lost 5 bases, J lost 0 bases, and 5 bases stayed unmatched. Germline-derived CDR1 and CDR2 are SGHNT and YENEEA. This CDR3 reads CASSLSGTSTDTQYF. For the CDR3, the DNA is TGTGCCAGCAGCCTCAGCGGGACCAGCACAGATACGCAGTATTTT. Complete variable domain (other parts from reference TRBV11-3 and TRBJ2-3): EAGVVQSPRYKIIEKKQPVAFWCNPISGHNTLYWYLQNLGQGPELLIRYENEEAVDDSQLPKDRFSAERLKGVDSTLKIQPAELGDSAVYLCASSLSGTSTDTQYFGPGTRLTVL.

Points on this clone: The junction does not match germline at one end; this may be a read error. The chain links TRBV5-1 to TRBJ2-3; 10 nucleotides agree with TRBD1. The CDR3 loop spans 15 amino acids. CDR1 is SGHRS and CDR2 is YFSETQ in the germline V gene. The CDR3 bases are TGCGCCAGCTTTGTCGGACAGGGGGACACACATACGCAGTATTTT. It yields the protein CASFVGQGDTHTQYF.

The chain combines TRBV28 with TRBJ1-2, with D hard to call. Germline CDR1 reads MDHEN; CDR2 reads SYDVKM. Trimming cost V 7 bases and J 0 bases, with 15 bases left between them. The CDR3 runs to 15 residues. The CDR3 spells CASITPGIANYGYTF. CDR3 nucleotide sequence: TGTGCCAGCATTACCCCGGGAATAGCTAACTATGGCTACACCTTC.

The CDR3 reads CASSNQGRPEAFF. CDR3 coding DNA: TGTGCCAGCAGCAATCAGGGTCGGCCTGAAGCTTTCTTT. The chain links TRBV7-2 to TRBJ1-1; D may be TRBD1 (5 bases). The V and J ends lost 5 bases and 6 bases respectively, with 13 bases between them. Per germline, CDR1 SGHTA and CDR2 FQGNSA. The CDR3 spans 13 residues.

The chain links TRBV9 to TRBJ2-2; tentative D call: TRBD1 (6 bases). The V end lost 6 bases, the J end lost 0 bases, and 15 bases lay between the germline ends. The germline gives CDR1 SGDLS, CDR2 YYNGEE. There are 16 residues in the CDR3. CDR3 loop: CASNPRQGPNTGELFF. The CDR3, as DNA: TGTGCCAGCAACCCCCGGCAGGGGCCGAACACCGGGGAGCTGTTTTTT. Full variable domain (rest looked up from reference TRBV9 and TRBJ2-2): DSGVTQTPKHLITATGQRVTLRCSPRSGDLSVYWYQQSLDQGLQFLIQYYNGEERAKGNILERFSAQQFPDLHSELNLSSLELGDSALYFCASNPRQGPNTGELFFGEGSRLTVL.

The V call is TRBV28, the J call TRBJ2-1; 8 bases map to TRBD2. The V gene's germline CDR1 is MDHEN and CDR2 SYDVKM. J gave up 1 base and V 2 bases, and 4 bases lay outside the gene matches. This CDR3 has 16 amino acids. CDR3 coding DNA: TGTGCCAGCAGTTTAGGACTAGCTGGGTCCTACAATGAGCAGTTCTTC. It codes for CASSLGLAGSYNEQFF.

V gene TRBV9 combines with J gene TRBJ2-5; D perhaps matches TRBD1 (6 bases). The germline V gene encodes CDR1 SGDLS and CDR2 YYNGEE. The CDR3 covers 15 residues. Trimming removed 4 bases at V and 1 base at J, with 14 bases between. The CDR3 DNA follows: TGTGCCAGCAGCCCCGCTGGACAGTCCCAAGAGACCCAGTACTTC. As protein: CASSPAGQSQETQYF.